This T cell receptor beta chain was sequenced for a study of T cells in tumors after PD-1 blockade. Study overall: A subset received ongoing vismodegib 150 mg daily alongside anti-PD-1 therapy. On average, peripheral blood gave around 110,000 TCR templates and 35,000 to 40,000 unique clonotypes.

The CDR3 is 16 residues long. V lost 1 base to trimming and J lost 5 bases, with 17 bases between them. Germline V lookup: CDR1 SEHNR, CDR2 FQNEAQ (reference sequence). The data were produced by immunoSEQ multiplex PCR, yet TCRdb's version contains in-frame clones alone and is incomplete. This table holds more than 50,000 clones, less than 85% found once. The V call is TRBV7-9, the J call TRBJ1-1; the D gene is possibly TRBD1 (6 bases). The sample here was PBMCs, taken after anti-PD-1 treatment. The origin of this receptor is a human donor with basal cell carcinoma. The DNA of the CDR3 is TGTGCCAGCAGCTTAGTGGTAGGGGGTATGAGGACTGAAGCTTTCTTT. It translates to CASSLVVGGMRTEAFF.